A single sample is the source of the 3 T cell receptor beta chains below, sequenced in a study of blood T cells in healthy people across ages (dated by TCRdb to about 2015). The library relied on 5' RACE. The second PCR ran for about 7 to 11 cycles and used a J-beta primer mix along with a sample-barcoded 5' primer. TCRdb cleaned the public reads at Q25 with fastp, built clones with MiXCR and kept in-frame beta chains. For every CDR3 protein sequence, its rows merge into one entry that carries the most common genes and DNA. The sample table shows approximately 2,000,000 distinct CDR3 sequences, and 39% are seen once. Jointly, the top ten make up 23% of the sample. Material: blood. The receptors were gathered from a human donor in good health.

The rearrangement joins TRBV13 to TRBJ1-5; tentatively, D is TRBD1 (6 bases). The ends were cut back, 8 bases at V and 9 bases at J, with 20 bases in the middle. This CDR3 spans 14 amino acids. Per germline, CDR1 PRHDT and CDR2 FYEKMQ (reference sequence). The CDR3 protein is CASGYGGGGRPQHF. The CDR3 nucleotides are TGTGCCAGCGGGTACGGAGGGGGGGGAAGGCCCCAGCATTTT.

This chain uses TRBV4-1 with TRBJ2-5; D is possibly TRBD2 (5 bases). The CDR3 has 14 residues. The germline gives CDR1 MGHRA, CDR2 YSYEKL. Between the trimmed V and J ends, which lost 3 bases and 6 bases, there was a span of 14 bases. This CDR3 reads CASSHPTRSQTQYF. In nucleotides, the CDR3 is TGCGCCAGCAGCCACCCTACTAGGAGTCAGACCCAGTACTTC.

This clonotype was observed a single time. V and J are TRBV5-4 and TRBJ1-1, with 8 nucleotides matching TRBD1. The CDR3 sequence is 13 residues long. The trim removed 4 bases at V and 10 bases at J, leaving 9 bases unmatched. The germline gives CDR1 SGHNT, CDR2 YYREEE (reference sequence). The CDR3 region is CASSKPGGGGAFF. CDR3 nucleotides: TGTGCCAGCAGCAAACCAGGGGGCGGTGGAGCTTTCTTT.